This T cell receptor beta chain emerged from a study of T cell responses to AZD1222 COVID-19 vaccine. CDR1 and CDR2 from the germline V gene are SGHRS and YFSETQ. The CDR3 length is 14 residues. Trimming at V came to 3 bases and at J to 7 bases, leaving 2 bases not matched to a gene. Points on this clone: Antigen unknown.

The table came from immunoSEQ multiplex PCR; TCRdb's copy has only in-frame clones and leaves some out. The profile covers over 100,000 clones, with over 75% appearing a single time and approximately 17% taken by the ten largest. The study's findings and limits: Regions left unmutated in variants are reportedly the target of nearly half of spike-specific TCRs. White British people made up most donors, females outnumbered males, and clonal diversity was possibly underestimated.

The sample in question was peripheral blood, obtained on day 0 of AZD1222 vaccination. The sequence derives from an adult in good health. V usage is TRBV5-1 and J usage is TRBJ2-2; 11 positions agree with TRBD1. In DNA, the CDR3 is TGCGCCAGCAGCTGGACAGGGGGCCACGGGGAGCTGTTTTTT. Amino acid sequence: CASSWTGGHGELFF.